One TCR beta chain is described in this entry. Its antigen is unidentified. Until they underwent thyroid surgery, no patient had received any treatment. The V gene end was trimmed by 2 bases and the J gene end by 6 bases; junction bases not matched to a gene: 6. CDR3 size: 14 residues. Germline CDR1 DFQATT, CDR2 SNEGSKA (reference sequence). The sample comes from a study of metastatic and nonmetastatic thyroid tumors. In the study overall: For malignant and benign thyroid patients, tumor or nodule tissue and blood were the sources whose repertoires were compared.

Authors' data handling: Clinicopathological groups of papillary thyroid cancer showed CDR3 differences that were used to build a distant-metastasis classifier. TCRdb reassembled clones from the PCR reads with MiXCR. What appears here as the V and J calls and clone size reflects TCRdb's work, not the paper's. The sample records thousands of clones, approximately 33% being singletons. Whole-study results and caveats: For both blood and tumor, malignant thyroid tumors reportedly showed significantly higher TCR beta diversity than benign nodules did.

The TCR was taken from a female donor with papillary thyroid cancer or a benign thyroid nodule (not recorded which). Some clones in this sample may be carry-over from other donors' samples. The chain links TRBV20-1 to TRBJ2-1; 8 bases are shared with TRBD2. The material sequenced was adjacent normal tissue. In nucleotides, the CDR3 is TGCAGTGCTAGAAGGGGACTAGGGAGCAATGAGCAGTTCTTC. Protein product: CSARRGLGSNEQFF.